Shown below are 2 T cell receptor beta chains from a single sample sequenced in a study of CD8 T cells in Susac syndrome. With random hexamers, roughly 0.45 to 1 ug RNA was reverse transcribed. One entry per CDR3 protein results from TCRdb running MiXCR on the immunoSEQ multiplex PCR reads. Of about 200,000 distinct CDR3 sequences detected, roughly 94% appear once; the ten largest clones hold approximately 0.1%. Sequences were obtained from CD4+ T cells from PBMCs. Receptor source: a human donor in good health.

This clonotype was seen a single time. The chain combines TRBV9 with TRBJ2-7, with D unresolved. V was trimmed by 7 bases and J by 0 bases, leaving 11 bases between them. Per the germline V gene, CDR1 is SGDLS and CDR2 is YYNGEE. The CDR3 extends over 13 amino acids. The CDR3 reads CASADPSSYEQYF. The CDR3 DNA is TGTGCCAGCGCAGACCCTAGCTCCTACGAGCAGTACTTC. The full variable domain, rest sourced from reference TRBV9 and TRBJ2-7, is DSGVTQTPKHLITATGQRVTLRCSPRSGDLSVYWYQQSLDQGLQFLIQYYNGEERAKGNILERFSAQQFPDLHSELNLSSLELGDSALYFCASADPSSYEQYFGPGTRLTVT.

This sequence joins TRBV7-3 and TRBJ1-2; D call uncertain. This CDR3 contains 16 residues. From germline, CDR1 is SGHTA and CDR2 FQGTGA. The V end lost 7 bases, the J end lost 6 bases, and 24 bases lay between the germline ends. The CDR3 nucleotides read TGTGCCAGCACCCTCTTTCCGGGCGGAGGTGCAGATGGCTACACCTTC. Protein product: CASTLFPGGGADGYTF.